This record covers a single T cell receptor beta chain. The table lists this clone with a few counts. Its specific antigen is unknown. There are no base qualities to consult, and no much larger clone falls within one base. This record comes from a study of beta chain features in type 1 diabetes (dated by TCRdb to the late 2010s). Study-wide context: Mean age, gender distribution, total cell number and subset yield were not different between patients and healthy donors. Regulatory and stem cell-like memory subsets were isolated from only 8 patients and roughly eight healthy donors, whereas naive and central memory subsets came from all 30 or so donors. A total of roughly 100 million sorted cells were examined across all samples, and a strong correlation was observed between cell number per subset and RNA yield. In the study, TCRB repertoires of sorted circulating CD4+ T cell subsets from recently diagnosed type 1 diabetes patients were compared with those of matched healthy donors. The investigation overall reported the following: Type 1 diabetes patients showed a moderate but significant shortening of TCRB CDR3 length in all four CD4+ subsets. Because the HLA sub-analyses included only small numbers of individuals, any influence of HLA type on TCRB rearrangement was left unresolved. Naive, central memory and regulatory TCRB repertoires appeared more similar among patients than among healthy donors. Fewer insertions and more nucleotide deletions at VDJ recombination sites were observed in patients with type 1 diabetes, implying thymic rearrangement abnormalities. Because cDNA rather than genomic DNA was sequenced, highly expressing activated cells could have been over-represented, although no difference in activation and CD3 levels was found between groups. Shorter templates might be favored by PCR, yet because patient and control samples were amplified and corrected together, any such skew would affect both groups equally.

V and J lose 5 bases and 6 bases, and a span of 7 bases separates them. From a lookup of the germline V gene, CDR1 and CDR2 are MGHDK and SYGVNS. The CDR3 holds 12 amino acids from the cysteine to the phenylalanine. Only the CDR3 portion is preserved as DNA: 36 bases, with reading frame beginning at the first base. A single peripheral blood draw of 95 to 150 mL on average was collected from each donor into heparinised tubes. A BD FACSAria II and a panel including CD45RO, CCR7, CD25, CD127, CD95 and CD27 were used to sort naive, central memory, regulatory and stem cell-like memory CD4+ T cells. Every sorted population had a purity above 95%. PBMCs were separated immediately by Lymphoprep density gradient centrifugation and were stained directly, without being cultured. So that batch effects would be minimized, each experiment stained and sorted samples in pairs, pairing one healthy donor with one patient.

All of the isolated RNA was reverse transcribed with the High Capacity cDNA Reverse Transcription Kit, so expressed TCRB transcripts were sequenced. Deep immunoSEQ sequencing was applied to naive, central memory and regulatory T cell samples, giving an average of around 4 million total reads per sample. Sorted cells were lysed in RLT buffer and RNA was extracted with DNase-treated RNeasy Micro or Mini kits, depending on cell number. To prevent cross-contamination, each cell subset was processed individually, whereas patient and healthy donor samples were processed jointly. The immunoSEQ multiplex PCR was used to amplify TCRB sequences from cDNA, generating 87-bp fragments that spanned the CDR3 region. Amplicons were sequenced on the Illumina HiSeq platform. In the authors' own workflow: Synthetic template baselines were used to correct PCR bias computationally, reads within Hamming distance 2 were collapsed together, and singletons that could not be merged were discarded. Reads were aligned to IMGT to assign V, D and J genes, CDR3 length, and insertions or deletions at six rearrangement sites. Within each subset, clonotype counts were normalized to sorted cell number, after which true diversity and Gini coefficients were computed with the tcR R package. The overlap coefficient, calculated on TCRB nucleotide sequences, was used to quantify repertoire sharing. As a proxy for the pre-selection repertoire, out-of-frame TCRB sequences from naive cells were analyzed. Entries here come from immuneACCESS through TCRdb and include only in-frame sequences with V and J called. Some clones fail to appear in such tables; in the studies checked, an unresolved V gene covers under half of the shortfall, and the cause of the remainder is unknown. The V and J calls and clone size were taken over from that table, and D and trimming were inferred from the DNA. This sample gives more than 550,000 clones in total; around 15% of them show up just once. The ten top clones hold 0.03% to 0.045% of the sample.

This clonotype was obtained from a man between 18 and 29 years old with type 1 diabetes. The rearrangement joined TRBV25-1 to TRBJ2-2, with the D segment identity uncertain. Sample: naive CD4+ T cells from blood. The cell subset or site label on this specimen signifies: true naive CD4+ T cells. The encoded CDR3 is CASSRSPGELFF. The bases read TGTGCCAGCAGTAGGTCCCCCGGGGAGCTGTTTTTT.